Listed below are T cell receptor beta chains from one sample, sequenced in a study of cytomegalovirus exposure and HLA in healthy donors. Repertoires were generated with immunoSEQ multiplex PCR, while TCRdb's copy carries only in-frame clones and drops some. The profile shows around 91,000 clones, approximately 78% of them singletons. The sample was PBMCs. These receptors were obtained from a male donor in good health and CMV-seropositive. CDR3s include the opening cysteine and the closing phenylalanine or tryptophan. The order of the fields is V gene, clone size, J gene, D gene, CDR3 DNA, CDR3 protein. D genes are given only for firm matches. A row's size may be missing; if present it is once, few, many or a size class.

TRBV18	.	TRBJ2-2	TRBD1	TGTGCCAGCTCACCCGGACAGGGGGCCACCGGGGAGCTGTTTTTT	CASSPGQGATGELFF
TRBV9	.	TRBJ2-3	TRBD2	TGTGCCAGCAGCGTAGACGGGCGAGCGGGAGGCACAGATACGCAGTATTTT	CASSVDGRAGGTDTQYF
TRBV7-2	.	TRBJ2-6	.	TGTGCCAGCAGCCCCGGACAGTTTTCTGGGGCCAACGTCCTGACTTTC	CASSPGQFSGANVLTF
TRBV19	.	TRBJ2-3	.	TGTGCCAGTAGTATAAGGAGACAGAGGCCGATTAGCACAGATACGCAGTATTTT	CASSIRRQRPISTDTQYF
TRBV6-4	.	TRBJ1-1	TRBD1	TGTGCCAGCAGTAATACCGGGACAGGGGCGGGGACTGAAGCTTTCTTT	CASSNTGTGAGTEAFF
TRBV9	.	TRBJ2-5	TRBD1	TGTGCCAGCAGCACGGGACAGGGGGAGACCCAGTACTTC	CASSTGQGETQYF
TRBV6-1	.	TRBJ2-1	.	TGTGCCAGCAAAAATTTCGGGTGGAATGAGCAGTTCTTC	CASKNFGWNEQFF
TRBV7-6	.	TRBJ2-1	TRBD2	TGTGCCAGCAGCTTTAGCGGGGGGCAAAGCTCCTACAATGAGCAGTTCTTC	CASSFSGGQSSYNEQFF
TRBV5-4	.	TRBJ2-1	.	TGTGCCAGCAGCCTGTCGGGGACTCGCACCGGTTGGAATGAGCAGTTCTTC	CASSLSGTRTGWNEQFF
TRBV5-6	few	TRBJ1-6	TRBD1	TGTGCCAGCAGCTCGTACCCGGGACAGCTAAATTCACCCCTCCACTTT	CASSSYPGQLNSPLHF
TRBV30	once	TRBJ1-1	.	TGTGCCTGGAGTTTCGAAGCAGGTAGAACTGAAGCTTTCTTT	CAWSFEAGRTEAFF
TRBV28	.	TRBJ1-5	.	TGTGCCAGCAGGCGGAGCAATCAGCCCCAGCATTTT	CASRRSNQPQHF
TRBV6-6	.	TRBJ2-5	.	TGTGCCAGCAGTTACGAATCAGGGGCAGAGACCCAGTACTTC	CASSYESGAETQYF
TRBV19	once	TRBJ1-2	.	TGTGCCAGTAGTCGTGACAGATTCTATGGCTACACCTTC	CASSRDRFYGYTF
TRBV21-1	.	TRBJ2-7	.	TGTGCCAGCAGCAAGAACGCTAGCCGGACCCTAGAAAACTACGAGCAGTACTTC	CASSKNASRTLENYEQYF
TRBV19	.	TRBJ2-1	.	TGTGCCAGTAGCTTGGGAGGTGAGCAGTTCTTC	CASSLGGEQFF
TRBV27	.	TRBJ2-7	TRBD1	TGTGCCAGCAGTTTAATAGGGACAGGGGTTGGCGAGCAGTACTTC	CASSLIGTGVGEQYF
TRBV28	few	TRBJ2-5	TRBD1	TGTGCCAGCAGTTCTACCGGGACAGGGAGTCCAATAACCCAGTACTTC	CASSSTGTGSPITQYF
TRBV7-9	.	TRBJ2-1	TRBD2	TGTGCCAGCAGTTCCGGGACTAGCGGGAGCGATGAGCAGTTCTTC	CASSSGTSGSDEQFF
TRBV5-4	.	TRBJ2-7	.	TGTGCCAGCAGCTTCGGACAGTCCTACTACGAGCAGTACTTC	CASSFGQSYYEQYF
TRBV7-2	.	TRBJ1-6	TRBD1	TGTGCCAGCAGCTCCAAAACAGGGGACTCCTATAATTCACCCCTCCACTTT	CASSSKTGDSYNSPLHF
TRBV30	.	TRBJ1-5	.	TGTGCCTGGAGTGTTTCCGGTCAGCCCCAGCATTTT	CAWSVSGQPQHF
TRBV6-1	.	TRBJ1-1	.	TGTGCCAGCAGGGATCGGCAGGGGATCACTGAAGCTTTCTTT	CASRDRQGITEAFF
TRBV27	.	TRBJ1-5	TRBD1	TGTGCCACCGCCAGGGACAGGGCAGCCAGGCAGCCCCAGCATTTT	CATARDRAARQPQHF
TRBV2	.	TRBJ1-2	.	TGTGCCAGCAGCGCGACAGCAACAGTGGACTATGGCTACACCTTC	CASSATATVDYGYTF
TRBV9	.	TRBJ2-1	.	TGTGCCAGCAGCGCCGCAAGAGGGACATACAATGAGCAGTTCTTC	CASSAARGTYNEQFF
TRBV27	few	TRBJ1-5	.	TGTGCCAGCAGTTTGTTTTACGGGGACAATCAGCCCCAGCATTTT	CASSLFYGDNQPQHF
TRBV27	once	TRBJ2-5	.	TGTGCCAGCCGTCCGGGGAGGTCGGCTAGCGCCATCCAAGAGACCCAGTACTTC	CASRPGRSASAIQETQYF
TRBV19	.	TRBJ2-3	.	TGTGCCAGTAGTTTCCAGGGGGGTCTCGGCACAGATACGCAGTATTTT	CASSFQGGLGTDTQYF
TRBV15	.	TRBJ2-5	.	TGTGCCACCAGCAGACCTACAGGTACACAAGAGACCCAGTACTTC	CATSRPTGTQETQYF
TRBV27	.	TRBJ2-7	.	TGTGCCAGCCGCCCGACTCAGCAGGGGTGGTACGAGCAGTACTTC	CASRPTQQGWYEQYF
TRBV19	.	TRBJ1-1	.	TGTGCCAGTAGTCCCGCAGGGTTGAACACTGAAGCTTTCTTT	CASSPAGLNTEAFF
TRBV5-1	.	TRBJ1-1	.	TGCGCCAGCAGCTCACAGGGTAGAGGCACTGAAGCTTTCTTT	CASSSQGRGTEAFF
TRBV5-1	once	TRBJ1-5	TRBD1	TGCGCCAGCAGCTTTGGAGACAGGGAAAATCAGCCCCAGCATTTT	CASSFGDRENQPQHF
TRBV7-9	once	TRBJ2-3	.	TGTGCCAGCAGCCTAAGACAGGGCACAGATACGCAGTATTTT	CASSLRQGTDTQYF
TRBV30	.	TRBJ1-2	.	TGTGCCTGGAGTGTAGCGGGCCACTATGGCTACACCTTC	CAWSVAGHYGYTF
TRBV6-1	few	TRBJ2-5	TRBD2	TGTGCCAGCAGTGAAGGAGGGACTACGGAGACCCAGTACTTC	CASSEGGTTETQYF
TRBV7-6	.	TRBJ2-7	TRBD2	TGTGCCAGCAGCTTATCAGGGACTAGCGGGAGGGCCTACGAGCAGTACTTC	CASSLSGTSGRAYEQYF
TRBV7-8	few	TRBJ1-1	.	TGTGCCAGCAGCCATTTAACAGGCCCAAGGGCTGAAGCTTTCTTT	CASSHLTGPRAEAFF
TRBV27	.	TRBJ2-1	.	TGTGCCAGCACCACTGGGGGCGATGAGCAGTTCTTC	CASTTGGDEQFF
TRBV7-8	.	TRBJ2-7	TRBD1	TGTGCCAGCAGCCAAGCAAGGGGGCTTATCGAGCAGTACTTC	CASSQARGLIEQYF
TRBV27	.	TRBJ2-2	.	TGTGCCAGCAGTTTATCACAGGCCACCGGGGAGCTGTTTTTT	CASSLSQATGELFF
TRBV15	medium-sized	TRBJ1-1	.	TGTGCCACCAGCAGAGATTACGCAGGCACTGAAGCTTTCTTT	CATSRDYAGTEAFF
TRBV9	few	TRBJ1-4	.	TGTGCCAGCAGCCCCAGGGGTCGGTCAACTAATGAAAAACTGTTTTTT	CASSPRGRSTNEKLFF
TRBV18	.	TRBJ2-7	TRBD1	TGTGCCAGCTCACCACCCACAGGGGGGCCTTGGGAGCAGTACTTC	CASSPPTGGPWEQYF